The sample holds many counts of the clone carrying this TCR beta chain. Its antigen is not known. The observed sequence ends 3 residues before the CDR3 terminus, with the missing tail filled in from the germline J gene. For at least one year, all CVID subjects received replacement immunoglobulin. No CVID subject was ill or on immunomodulatory drugs when sampled. This record comes from a study of T cell clonality in common variable immunodeficiency. The repertoire was sequenced with immunoSEQ multiplex PCR; TCRdb's copy has only in-frame clones and lacks some. The profile covers approximately 35,000 clones, none occurring a single time. Study conclusions and caveats: Fewer TCRbeta clones were shared among CVID subjects than controls. In common variable immunodeficiency, TCR beta chains reportedly carried fewer deletions and N-nucleotide insertions.

Germline CDR1 and CDR2: KGHSH and LQKENI. The CDR3 consists of 15 residues. After removal of 3 bases from V and 1 base from J, the junction contained 4 bases not matched to a gene. The chain is built from TRBV18 and TRBJ1-1; 8 positions match TRBD1. The sequenced sample was peripheral blood mononuclear cells. This receptor was identified in a human donor with common variable immunodeficiency. Here the CDR3 reads CASSPQGAGNTEAFF. CDR3 bases read: TGTGCCAGCTCACCGCAGGGGGCTGGGAACACTGAA.